One and the same sample provided the 9 T cell receptor beta chains below, sequenced in a study of blood T cell repertoires in COVID-19 (dated by TCRdb to 2019 to 2021). Library generation was performed with the immunoSEQ multiplex PCR assay. What TCRdb holds here is the immuneACCESS table cut down to in-frame rearrangements. Part of the clones is not present; checked against another copy, under half of the missing clones reflect an unresolved V gene, and the others are unexplained. The sample records roughly 120,000 clones, about nine tenths of which are singletons. The top ten clonotypes cover about 4.5% of the sample. Sequenced: peripheral blood. The source is a man between 40 and 49 years old with acute or convalescent COVID-19.

The J gene is TRBJ1-2, the V gene TRBV6-2 or TRBV6-3, with 9 bases lining up with TRBD1. The J segment lost 5 bases and the V segment lost 2 bases, leaving 9 bases of the junction unmatched. CDR1 is MNHEY and CDR2 is SVGEGT in the germline V gene. The CDR3 length is 16 residues. CDR3 bases: TGTGCCAGCAGTTACAGGGGGGCGACAGGGGGTTATGGCTACACCTTC. This gives the protein CASSYRGATGGYGYTF.

CDR3 coding DNA: TGTGCCAGCAGTTTATTCAACGAGCAGTACTTC. It codes for CASSLFNEQYF. The chain recombines TRBV28 with TRBJ2-7; D is ambiguous. Per the germline V gene, CDR1 is MDHEN and CDR2 is SYDVKM. The CDR3 contains 11 residues. V was clipped by 1 base and J by 5 bases, with 3 bases between them.

The chain is built from TRBV7-6 and TRBJ2-7; D is possibly TRBD2 (5 bases). The CDR3 totals 18 residues. The V and J ends lost 1 base and 5 bases respectively, with 24 bases between them. Germline lookup yields CDR1 SGHVS and CDR2 FNYEAQ. CDR3: CASSLGVDGEGLQHEQYF. In nucleotides, the CDR3 is TGTGCCAGCAGCTTAGGAGTCGACGGTGAGGGTCTTCAGCACGAGCAGTACTTC.

This clone has just a few counts. The CDR3 coding sequence is TGCGCCAGCAGCCCGGGACAGGGTGATTCACCCCTCCACTTT. Its protein product is CASSPGQGDSPLHF. V is TRBV4-3 and J is TRBJ1-6, with TRBD1 matching 9 bases. The V gene end was trimmed by 4 bases and the J gene end by 8 bases; junction bases not matched to a gene: 3. This CDR3 has 14 amino acids. The germline gives CDR1 LGHNA, CDR2 YSLEER.

This rearrangement joins TRBV5-4 to TRBJ2-3; D is undetermined. Germline V gene sequence: CDR1 SGHNT, CDR2 YYREEE (reference sequence). V was clipped by 0 bases and J by 2 bases, with 10 bases between them. The CDR3 is 15 amino acids. The CDR3 reads CASSLDFLNTDTQYF. CDR3 sequence (DNA): TGTGCCAGCAGCTTGGATTTTCTTAACACAGATACGCAGTATTTT.

This rearrangement joins TRBV5-4 to TRBJ2-2; weak D call: TRBD2 (5 bases). The CDR3 consists of 15 residues. V dropped 2 bases and J dropped 4 bases, with 12 bases sitting between them. Germline V gene data show CDR1 as SGHNT and CDR2 as YYREEE (reference sequence). The CDR3 DNA reads TGTGCCAGCAGCTTTTTCCGGGGATCCACCGGGGAGCTGTTTTTT. It codes for CASSFFRGSTGELFF.

The gene calls are TRBV29-1 and TRBJ1-1, with D uncertain. Germline CDR1 reads SQVTM; CDR2 reads ANQGSEA. Trimming removed 0 bases at V and 4 bases at J, with 12 bases between. This CDR3 contains 14 residues. This chain's CDR3 is CSVEEQVSSTEAFF. The CDR3 nucleotides read TGCAGCGTTGAAGAGCAAGTTTCTAGCACTGAAGCTTTCTTT.

This clone was observed once. The genes are TRBV7-6 and TRBJ2-3; 14 bases align to TRBD2. The CDR3 contains 18 residues. Germline V gene lookup returns CDR1 SGHVS and CDR2 FNYEAQ. V was clipped by 5 bases and J by 0 bases; unmatched bases: 7. The CDR3 reads CASSARLAGGASTDTQYF. In DNA, the CDR3 is TGTGCCAGCAGCGCCCGACTAGCGGGAGGGGCGAGCACAGATACGCAGTATTTT.

V gene TRBV19 combines with J gene TRBJ2-1; D is perhaps TRBD1 (6 bases). The V end lost 4 bases, the J end lost 6 bases, and 19 bases lay between the germline ends. The CDR3 sequence is 16 residues long. Germline CDR1 is LNHDA and CDR2 is SQIVND (reference sequence). The CDR3 reads CASSKVLTGNSNEQFF. The CDR3 DNA reads TGTGCCAGTAGTAAGGTATTGACAGGAAATTCCAATGAGCAGTTCTTC.